A selection of T cell receptor beta chains follows, all from one sample in a study of CD8 T cells in Susac syndrome. Via MiXCR, TCRdb re-called the immunoSEQ multiplex PCR reads, giving one row per CDR3 protein. The sample contains 120,000 or so distinct CDR3 sequences, around 92% of which appear only once. Sequencing input: CD4+ T cells from PBMCs. Every receptor here comes from a human donor with multiple sclerosis. Each CDR3 is given with its conserved first and last residue. A D gene is named only where the DNA matches it firmly. The size of a clone is reported for some rows only, either as once, few or many, or as a class for expanded clones.

D: TRBD1
V: TRBV25-1
size: -
J: TRBJ2-1
CDR3: CASSGTGTGGGYEQFF
DNA: TGTGCCAGCAGTGGAACCGGGACAGGGGGCGGTTATGAGCAGTTCTTC

D: TRBD1
V: TRBV6-1
size: few
J: TRBJ2-7
CDR3: CASKEGTAYEQYF
DNA: TGTGCCAGCAAGGAAGGGACAGCTTACGAGCAGTACTTC

D: -
V: TRBV24-1
size: few
J: TRBJ2-1
CDR3: CATSEAGSTYNEQFF
DNA: TGTGCCACCAGTGAGGCAGGGTCCACCTACAATGAGCAGTTCTTC

D: -
V: TRBV10-3
size: once
J: TRBJ2-7
CDR3: CAISGAVYEQYF
DNA: TGTGCCATCAGTGGTGCAGTCTACGAGCAGTACTTC

D: -
V: TRBV7-9
size: -
J: TRBJ1-1
CDR3: CASSLEAGNTEAFF
DNA: TGTGCCAGCAGCTTAGAGGCGGGCAACACTGAAGCTTTCTTT

D: TRBD1
V: TRBV6-2/TRBV6-3
size: -
J: TRBJ2-4
CDR3: CASSESGTGTLLAKNIQYF
DNA: TGTGCCAGCAGCGAATCCGGGACAGGGACCCTCCTAGCCAAAAACATTCAGTACTTC

D: TRBD1
V: TRBV4-3
size: -
J: TRBJ2-7
CDR3: CASSQVRDRGYEQYF
DNA: TGCGCCAGCAGCCAGGTGCGGGACAGGGGCTACGAGCAGTACTTC

D: -
V: TRBV2
size: once
J: TRBJ2-3
CDR3: CASSEAYTDTQYF
DNA: TGTGCCAGCAGTGAAGCGTACACAGATACGCAGTATTTT

D: -
V: TRBV27
size: -
J: TRBJ1-6
CDR3: CASSLSDSGTPLHF
DNA: TGTGCCAGCAGTTTATCGGACAGTGGGACACCCCTCCACTTT

D: TRBD1
V: TRBV2
size: -
J: TRBJ2-2
CDR3: CASRTDRANTGELFF
DNA: TGTGCCAGCAGGACGGACAGGGCTAACACCGGGGAGCTGTTTTTT

D: -
V: TRBV6-6
size: -
J: TRBJ2-3
CDR3: CASSYSGDKPQYF
DNA: TGTGCCAGCAGTTATTCCGGGGACAAGCCGCAGTATTTT

D: -
V: TRBV2
size: -
J: TRBJ2-5
CDR3: CASTQTETQYF
DNA: TGTGCCAGCACCCAAACGGAGACCCAGTACTTC

D: -
V: TRBV2
size: -
J: TRBJ1-1
CDR3: CASSESRDTEAFF
DNA: TGTGCCAGCAGCGAGAGCAGGGACACTGAAGCTTTCTTT

D: TRBD2
V: TRBV30
size: -
J: TRBJ2-5
CDR3: CAWSFGLAIETQYF
DNA: TGTGCCTGGAGTTTCGGACTAGCGATAGAGACCCAGTACTTC

D: -
V: TRBV11-2
size: -
J: TRBJ1-2
CDR3: CASSSTRSTNYGYTF
DNA: TGTGCCAGCAGCTCGACGCGGTCCACTAACTATGGCTACACCTTC

D: -
V: TRBV5-1
size: -
J: TRBJ2-7
CDR3: CASSLPDTRVSYEQYF
DNA: TGCGCCAGCAGCCTCCCGGACACGCGCGTTTCCTACGAGCAGTACTTC

D: TRBD2
V: TRBV6-6
size: -
J: TRBJ2-7
CDR3: CASSIRGDEQYF
DNA: TGTGCCAGCTCCATCCGGGGGGACGAGCAGTACTTC

D: -
V: TRBV9
size: -
J: TRBJ2-7
CDR3: CASSVQWSSYEQYF
DNA: TGTGCCAGCAGCGTCCAGTGGAGCTCCTACGAGCAGTACTTC

D: TRBD1
V: TRBV20-1
size: -
J: TRBJ2-5
CDR3: CSAWTGVGETQYF
DNA: TGCAGTGCTTGGACAGGGGTTGGGGAGACCCAGTACTTC

D: -
V: TRBV30
size: -
J: TRBJ1-6
CDR3: CAWQKGRDSPLHF
DNA: TGTGCCTGGCAGAAGGGCCGAGATTCACCCCTCCACTTT

D: TRBD1
V: TRBV5-8
size: -
J: TRBJ1-5
CDR3: CASSLDGTASNQPQHF
DNA: TGTGCCAGCAGCCTAGACGGGACAGCAAGCAATCAGCCCCAGCATTTT

D: -
V: TRBV20-1
size: -
J: TRBJ1-6
CDR3: CSARVAGAPDSPLHF
DNA: TGCAGTGCTAGAGTTGCTGGGGCGCCGGATTCACCCCTCCACTTT

D: -
V: TRBV20-1
size: -
J: TRBJ2-2
CDR3: CSARDGKQNTGELFF
DNA: TGCAGTGCTAGAGATGGGAAACAGAACACCGGGGAGCTGTTTTTT

D: TRBD1
V: TRBV4-2
size: -
J: TRBJ1-1
CDR3: CASSQVIGGREAFF
DNA: TGTGCCAGCAGCCAAGTCATAGGGGGCCGCGAAGCTTTCTTT

D: -
V: TRBV6-1
size: -
J: TRBJ1-2
CDR3: CASISSSKGSYGYTF
DNA: TGTGCCAGCATCTCCTCCTCCAAGGGGAGCTATGGCTACACCTTC

D: -
V: TRBV6-1
size: -
J: TRBJ2-5
CDR3: CASRLLYQETQYF
DNA: TGTGCCAGCAGACTCCTGTACCAAGAGACCCAGTACTTC

D: -
V: TRBV9
size: once
J: TRBJ2-3
CDR3: CASSERGTTPTDTQYF
DNA: TGTGCCAGCAGCGAGAGGGGGACTACCCCAACAGATACGCAGTATTTT

D: TRBD2
V: TRBV7-9
size: -
J: TRBJ2-7
CDR3: CASSFPSRLAVNYEQYF
DNA: TGTGCCAGCAGCTTTCCATCGAGACTAGCGGTCAACTACGAGCAGTACTTC

D: -
V: TRBV11-1
size: once
J: TRBJ1-2
CDR3: CASSFGSDGSYGYTF
DNA: TGTGCCAGCAGCTTTGGGAGCGACGGCTCATATGGCTACACCTTC

D: -
V: TRBV6-2/TRBV6-3
size: -
J: TRBJ2-5
CDR3: CASSLGWVGQGETQYF
DNA: TGTGCCAGCAGTTTGGGGTGGGTAGGCCAAGGAGAGACCCAGTACTTC

D: -
V: TRBV29-1
size: -
J: TRBJ1-5
CDR3: CSATDGNWGQPQHF
DNA: TGCAGCGCAACGGACGGGAACTGGGGTCAGCCCCAGCATTTT